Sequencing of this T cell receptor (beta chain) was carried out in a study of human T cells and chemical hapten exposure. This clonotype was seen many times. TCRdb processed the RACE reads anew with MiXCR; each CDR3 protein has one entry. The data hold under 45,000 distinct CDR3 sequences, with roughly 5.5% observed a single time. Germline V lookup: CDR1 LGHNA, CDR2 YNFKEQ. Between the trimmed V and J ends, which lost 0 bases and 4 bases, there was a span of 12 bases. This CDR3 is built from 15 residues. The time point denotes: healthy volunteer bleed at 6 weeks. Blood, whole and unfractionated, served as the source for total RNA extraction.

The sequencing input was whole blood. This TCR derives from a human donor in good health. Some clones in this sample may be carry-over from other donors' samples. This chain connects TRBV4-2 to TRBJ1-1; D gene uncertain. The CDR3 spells CASSQETYSSTEAFF. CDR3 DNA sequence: TGTGCCAGCAGCCAAGAGACATACAGCTCCACTGAAGCTTTCTTT.